The 17 T cell receptor beta chains reported below all come from one sample, sequenced in a study of molecular identifiers for immune sequencing clone quantification. TCRdb ran MiXCR on the PCR reads and lists one entry per CDR3 protein. The sample shows a few hundred thousand distinct CDR3 sequences, roughly 24% of them seen only once. What was sequenced was naive CD8+ T cells from blood, with Jurkat cell RNA spiked in. The subset was: FACS-sorted CD8+CD4-CCR7+CD45RA+ naive T cells. These receptors originate from a human donor in good health. Some libraries in this study had Jurkat cell RNA spiked in.

This clonotype came up many times. This chain connects TRBV6-5 to TRBJ2-3, with D possibly being TRBD1 (6 bases). V lost 0 bases and J 4 bases, leaving 11 bases between the germline ends. The CDR3 is made up of 15 amino acids. Germline-derived CDR1 and CDR2 are MNHEY and SVGAGI. In nucleotides, the CDR3 is TGTGCCAGCAGTTACTCGAACAGGGTGGCAGATACGCAGTATTTT. This encodes CASSYSNRVADTQYF.

A word on this clonotype: A single base separates this from a much larger clone, so it may be a read error. J is TRBJ2-3 and V is TRBV7-9, with 7 bases that match TRBD2. The CDR3 is made up of 15 amino acids. Germline values: CDR1 SEHNR, CDR2 FQNEAQ (reference sequence). CDR3 loop: CASSSRDYSTGTQYF. DNA of the CDR3: TGTGCCAGCAGCTCCCGGGACTATAGCACAGGTACGCAGTATTTT. The whole variable domain, remainder taken from reference TRBV7-9 and TRBJ2-3, is DTGVSQNPRHKITKRGQNVTFRCDPISEHNRLYWYRQTLGQGPEFLTYFQNEAQLEKSRLLSDRFSAERPKGSFSTLEIQRTEQGDSAMYLCASSSRDYSTGTQYFGPGTRLTVL.

As regards this clonotype: The CDR3 does not end in the conserved phenylalanine or tryptophan, so this is likely a read error. This chain links TRBV11-1 with TRBJ2-7; D unclear. V lost 11 bases, J lost 0 bases, and 20 bases lay in between. Germline CDR1 and CDR2: SGHAT and FQDESV (reference sequence). The CDR3 extends over 15 amino acids. The CDR3 coding sequence is TGTGCCGGCACCGAGGACCGCTTCAGCTCCTACGAGCAGTACTCC. It yields the protein CAGTEDRFSSYEQYS.

This clonotype was recorded many times. The rearrangement joins TRBV29-1 to TRBJ2-1; TRBD1 or TRBD2 may be the D gene (5 bases each). Trimming removed 7 bases from V and 9 bases from J, with 16 bases in between. CDR3 size: 12 residues. Germline CDR1 SQVTM, CDR2 ANQGSEA. The CDR3 bases are TGCAGCGGGGGGACGATATCCGGTGAGCAGTTCTTC. Amino acids: CSGGTISGEQFF.

This clonotype was counted at least ten times. The gene calls are TRBV9 and TRBJ2-3; 11 bases match TRBD2. This CDR3 is 17 amino acids long. Germline CDR1 is SGDLS and CDR2 is YYNGEE. V shed 0 bases, J shed 3 bases, and the junction held 6 bases outside the gene matches. CDR3 nucleotides: TGTGCCAGCAGCGTAGGTGTAGCGGGAGGGCCTACAGATACGCAGTATTTT. It encodes CASSVGVAGGPTDTQYF.

About this clonotype itself: An end of the junction does not agree with germline; a read error may underlie this. The chain uses TRBV4-1 and TRBJ2-1; 8 positions agree with TRBD2. The germline V gene encodes CDR1 MGHRA and CDR2 YSYEKL. This CDR3 has 18 residues. The CDR3 reads CASGQGPPGTSFSHEQFF. The DNA of the CDR3 is TGCGCCAGCGGCCAAGGGCCCCCCGGGACTAGTTTCTCCCATGAGCAGTTCTTC.

Turning to this clonotype: A much larger clone is a single base away; this may be a read error. V usage is TRBV6-5 and J usage is TRBJ2-7; D is possibly TRBD2 (5 bases). Germline V gene sequence: CDR1 MNHEY, CDR2 SVGAGI. The CDR3 length is 15 residues. The CDR3 region has the DNA TGTGCCAGCAGTCACTCTACGGGAATTGCCTACGAGCAGTACTTC. Amino acids: CASSHSTGIAYEQYF.

V is TRBV2 and J is TRBJ2-1; 11 nucleotides align to TRBD2. The CDR3 loop spans 15 amino acids. Looked up from germline, CDR1 is SNHLY and CDR2 is FYNNEI. V was clipped by 2 bases and J by 6 bases; unmatched bases: 3. Here the CDR3 DNA reads TGTGCCAGCAGTGAAACTAGCGGGGGCTGCAATGAGCAGTTCTTC. This translates into CASSETSGGCNEQFF. Complete variable domain (other parts from reference TRBV2 and TRBJ2-1): EPEVTQTPSHQVTQMGQEVILRCVPISNHLYFYWYRQILGQKVEFLVSFYNNEISEKSEIFDDQFSVERPDGSNFTLKIRSTKLEDSAMYFCASSETSGGCNEQFFGPGTRLTVL.

This clonotype has just one count. With a much larger clone just one base away, this may be a read error. DNA for the CDR3: TGTGTCAGCAGTCCTGTCAGGGGGGAGATGAACACTGAAGCTTTCTTT. Translation: CVSSPVRGEMNTEAFF. V gene TRBV12-3 or TRBV12-4 combines with J gene TRBJ1-1; 7 positions match TRBD1. This CDR3 spans 16 amino acids.

This clonotype was seen many times. This rearrangement joins TRBV5-1 to TRBJ2-2; possibly TRBD1 for D (5 bases). Germline V gives CDR1 SGHRS, CDR2 YFSETQ. The CDR3 spans 18 residues. The V and J ends lost 0 bases and 3 bases respectively, with 18 bases between them. CDR3 coding DNA: TGCGCCAGCAGCTTGGAATGGGGCGCCACAGGAGACACCGGGGAGCTGTTTTTT. Translated: CASSLEWGATGDTGELFF.

Only a few counts were recorded for this clonotype. The chain carries TRBV19 and TRBJ2-5; D may be TRBD1 or TRBD2 (5 bases each). In germline, CDR1 is LNHDA, CDR2 SQIVND (reference sequence). V was clipped by 9 bases and J by 1 base, with 12 bases between them. The CDR3 is 13 residues long. CDR3 sequence reads: CASNDGGQETQYF. The CDR3 nucleotides read TGTGCCAGCAATGATGGGGGCCAAGAGACCCAGTACTTC.

About this clonotype: A read error is possible here, since a much larger clone lies one base away. The chain links TRBV12-3 or TRBV12-4 to TRBJ2-3, with D possibly matching TRBD2 (5 bases). CDR3 length equals 16 residues. The V end was cut by 3 bases, the J end by 2 bases, with 15 bases between. CDR3 loop: CASSFWAEVYTDTQYF. As DNA, the CDR3 is TGTGCCAGCAGTTTTTGGGCGGAGGTTTACACAGATACGCAGTATTTT.

The chain combines TRBV7-2 with TRBJ2-3; maybe TRBD2 (6 bases). CDR3 length equals 18 residues. Germline V gene sequence: CDR1 SGHTA, CDR2 FQGNSA. Trimming stripped 5 bases from V and 0 bases from J, with 21 bases between. For the CDR3, the DNA is TGTGCCAGCAGCCTCCCCCTGATGGGCGGGAAAAGCACAGATACGCAGTATTTT. As protein: CASSLPLMGGKSTDTQYF.

In regard to this clonotype: A much larger clone sits a single nucleotide away, making a read error possible. The CDR3 coding sequence is TGTGCCAGCAGTTCCGGACAGGGGCAAGAGACCCAGCACTTC. This gives the protein CASSSGQGQETQHF. The J gene is TRBJ2-5, the V gene TRBV2, with 9 positions matching TRBD1. The CDR3 is made up of 14 amino acids. CDR1 and CDR2 (germline): SNHLY, FYNNEI.

This chain uses TRBV3-1 with TRBJ2-2; tentative D call: TRBD2 (6 bases). The length of the CDR3 is 14 residues. Per the germline V gene, CDR1 is LGHDT and CDR2 is YNNKEL (reference sequence). V gave up 1 base and J gave up 4 bases, with 7 bases separating them. CDR3 amino acids: CASSQVLATGELFF. DNA for the CDR3: TGTGCCAGCAGCCAAGTACTAGCCACCGGGGAGCTGTTTTTT. The full variable domain, in which reference TRBV3-1 and TRBJ2-2 provide the parts outside the CDR3, is DTAVSQTPKYLVTQMGNDKSIKCEQNLGHDTMYWYKQDSKKFLKIMFSYNNKELIINETVPNRFSPKSPDKAHLNLHINSLELGDSAVYFCASSQVLATGELFFGEGSRLTVL.

This clonotype was detected many times. V and J are TRBV7-9 and TRBJ2-3; unclear D gene. The CDR3 is 15 amino acids. Germline CDR1 SEHNR, CDR2 FQNEAQ (reference sequence). V dropped 2 bases and J dropped 0 bases, with 9 bases sitting between them. CDR3 loop: CASSLRLGSTDTQYF. CDR3 bases: TGTGCCAGCAGCTTAAGGTTGGGGAGCACAGATACGCAGTATTTT.

This clonotype was seen a handful of times. The V call is TRBV30, the J call TRBJ1-1; possibly TRBD1 for D (5 bases). This CDR3 is 13 amino acids long. V was pared by 5 bases and J by 0 bases, with 10 bases between. From germline, CDR1 is GTSNPN and CDR2 SVGIG (reference sequence). The CDR3 loop reads CAWREGMNTEAFF. The CDR3 coding sequence is TGTGCCTGGCGAGAGGGGATGAACACTGAAGCTTTCTTT. The whole variable domain, remainder taken from reference TRBV30 and TRBJ1-1, is SQTIHQWPATLVQPVGSPLSLECTVEGTSNPNLYWYRQAAGRGLQLLFYSVGIGQISSEVPQNLSASRPQDRQFILSSKKLLLSDSGFYLCAWREGMNTEAFFGQGTRLTVV.